The 17 T cell receptor beta chains given below trace back to one sample, sequenced in a study of T cell repertoires in cytomegalovirus infection. Antigens of these TCRs are unknown. TCRdb passed the reads through MiXCR, listing each CDR3 protein once. The data hold approximately 910,000 distinct CDR3 sequences, with about 33% observed a single time. This specimen was cultured CD8+ T cells from PBMCs, taken from culture after CMV antigen stimulation. The receptors originated from a human donor in good health (CMV status not recorded). Some clones in this sample may be carry-over from other donors' samples.

This clonotype showed up just a few times. The chain combines TRBV7-8 with TRBJ2-7; perhaps TRBD2 as D (5 bases). Deletions cut 5 bases from V and 9 bases from J, with 17 bases between. Per germline, CDR1 SGHVS and CDR2 FQNEAQ. CDR3 length equals 13 residues. This CDR3 reads CASSPRTEPGQYV. The CDR3 nucleotides are TGTGCCAGCAGCCCTCGGACTGAGCCAGGGCAGTACGTC.

This clonotype was observed many times. V gene TRBV7-9 combines with J gene TRBJ1-3; D remains ambiguous. CDR1 and CDR2 (germline): SEHNR, FQNEAQ (reference sequence). Trimming left V 6 bases short and J 0 bases short, with 12 bases between. There are 15 residues in the CDR3. The CDR3 DNA reads as TGTGCCAGCAGGGATGGTCAGGTCTCTGGAAACACCATATATTTT. Translation gives CASRDGQVSGNTIYF.

This sequence joins TRBV2 and TRBJ2-5; the D gene could be TRBD1 or TRBD2 (5 bases each). This CDR3 region has 18 residues. Germline V gene sequence: CDR1 SNHLY, CDR2 FYNNEI. The germline V and J ends were trimmed by 5 bases and 5 bases, with 27 bases remaining between them. CDR3 region: CASSKNLGTSPVGETQYF. DNA for the CDR3: TGTGCCAGCAGTAAGAACCTCGGGACCTCTCCTGTTGGGGAGACCCAGTACTTC.

This clonotype has more than one count but fewer than ten. This chain links TRBV28 with TRBJ1-4; tentatively, D is TRBD1 (5 bases). The CDR3 consists of 15 residues. In germline, CDR1 is MDHEN, CDR2 SYDVKM. Trimming shortened V by 5 bases and J by 7 bases, and 17 bases separated the two germline ends. The CDR3 region has the DNA TGTGCCAGCAGTCCGCGACACCATGGGGGTGAAAAACTGTTTTTT. Protein: CASSPRHHGGEKLFF.

The V call is TRBV6-1, the J call TRBJ1-6, with unresolved D. Deletions cut 2 bases from V and 10 bases from J, with 15 bases between. Per the germline V gene, CDR1 is MNHNS and CDR2 is SASEGT. The CDR3 consists of 15 residues. Here the CDR3 DNA reads TGTGCCAGCAGTGAACTAATCTTAAGGAAATCACCCCTCCACTTT. Translation: CASSELILRKSPLHF.

The gene calls are TRBV10-3 and TRBJ1-1; D might be TRBD1 (6 bases). Germline lookup yields CDR1 ENHRY and CDR2 SYGVKD. Trimming took off 6 bases at V and 0 bases at J, with 35 bases between the two ends. The CDR3 is made up of 22 amino acids. The CDR3 DNA follows: TGTGCCATCAGGCGGGTATTAAAAGGGTCGCGGGGGGGGCACTTTTTGAACACTGAAGCTTTCTTT. It yields the protein CAIRRVLKGSRGGHFLNTEAFF.

The DNA of the CDR3 is TGTGCCAGCAGCTCTTTTCCGAAGGGGGATGATGGCTACACCTTC. As protein: CASSSFPKGDDGYTF. The V gene is TRBV6-2 or TRBV6-3, the J gene TRBJ1-2; perhaps TRBD1 as D (6 bases). CDR3 length: 15 amino acids. The V and J ends lost 6 bases and 6 bases respectively, with 20 bases between them. Germline CDR1 reads MNHEY; CDR2 reads SVGEGT.

This clonotype was found a few times. The genes are TRBV27 and TRBJ2-1, with D tentatively TRBD1 (6 bases). V lost 2 bases and J 10 bases, leaving 12 bases between the germline ends. Germline CDR1 reads MNHEY; CDR2 reads SMNVEV (reference sequence). The CDR3 length is 13 residues. CDR3 region: CASSLGPGTEQFF. CDR3 in DNA: TGTGCCAGCAGTTTAGGCCCCGGGACAGAGCAGTTCTTC.

This clonotype turned up a few times. This chain uses TRBV2 with TRBJ2-7; either TRBD1 or TRBD2 may supply D (5 bases each). The CDR3 is 14 residues long. The V gene lost 6 bases and the J gene lost 0 bases, with 12 bases spanning the gap. Looked up from germline, CDR1 is SNHLY and CDR2 is FYNNEI. The CDR3 nucleotides read TGTGCCAGCAGAACCGGGACCGTCTCCTACGAGCAGTACGTC. Amino acid sequence: CASRTGTVSYEQYV.

The chain has TRBV20-1 and TRBJ1-2; D gene uncertain. V lost 0 bases and J 4 bases, leaving 15 bases between the germline ends. This CDR3 is built from 15 residues. The germline V gene has CDR1 DFQATT and CDR2 SNEGSKA (reference sequence). CDR3 sequence (DNA): TGCAGTGCTAGAGATCGGGCATCCTCCAGCTATGGCTACACCTTC. Translation: CSARDRASSSYGYTF.

This clonotype was seen a few times. V usage is TRBV10-1 and J usage is TRBJ2-7; the D gene is possibly TRBD1 (5 bases). In germline, CDR1 is WNHNN, CDR2 SYGVQD (reference sequence). V lost 1 base to trimming and J lost 3 bases, with 16 bases between them. There are 16 residues in the CDR3. CDR3 residues: CASSELGLIQNYEQYV. The DNA for the CDR3 is TGCGCCAGCAGTGAGTTGGGGCTCATCCAAAACTACGAGCAGTACGTC.

This sequence joins TRBV27 and TRBJ1-2; 9 nucleotides line up with TRBD1. Trimming removed 6 bases from V and 6 bases from J; junction bases left unmatched: 5. The CDR3 consists of 13 residues. The germline CDR1 and CDR2 sequences are MNHEY and SMNVEV (reference sequence). In DNA form, the CDR3 reads TGTGCCAGCAGGGACAGGGGAATGGATGGCTACACCTTC. Protein: CASRDRGMDGYTF.

This clonotype was counted between two and nine times. The chain links TRBV12-3 or TRBV12-4 to TRBJ2-3, with D possibly matching TRBD1 (5 bases). The CDR3 is 13 amino acids. V was cut by 5 bases and J by 3 bases, with 9 bases left in between. CDR3 DNA sequence: TGTGCCAGCAGTATAGGGGTAACAGATACGCAGTATTTT. Translation gives CASSIGVTDTQYF.

This clonotype was counted only a few times. The chain is built from TRBV2 and TRBJ1-2, with 8 bases matching TRBD1. V was clipped by 6 bases and J by 2 bases; unmatched bases: 8. The length of the CDR3 is 15 residues. Germline V gene data show CDR1 as SNHLY and CDR2 as FYNNEI. The CDR3 protein is CASRGRHRGNYGYTF. The DNA for the CDR3 is TGTGCCAGCAGGGGCCGGCACAGGGGGAACTATGGCTACACCTTC.

The chain recombines TRBV4-2 with TRBJ2-1; perhaps TRBD2 as D (6 bases). The length of the CDR3 is 14 residues. V was clipped by 4 bases and J by 8 bases, with 15 bases between them. Germline loops: CDR1 LGHNA, CDR2 YNFKEQ. The DNA for the CDR3 is TGTGCCAGCAGCCTCCAGGGACTCGGCGATGAGCAGTTCTTC. Its protein is CASSLQGLGDEQFF.

This chain connects TRBV3-1 to TRBJ2-1; weak D call: TRBD1 (5 bases). From germline, CDR1 is LGHDT and CDR2 YNNKEL (reference sequence). The CDR3 spans 13 residues. V was clipped by 9 bases and J by 8 bases, with 17 bases between them. This CDR3 reads CASTGHLRDEQFF. CDR3 DNA: TGTGCCAGTACAGGTCACCTCAGGGATGAGCAGTTCTTC.

The table lists this clonotype with many counts. The chain links TRBV6-5 to TRBJ1-2, with TRBD1 matching 7 bases. This CDR3 region has 14 residues. The ends lost 0 bases at V and 4 bases at J; junction bases unmatched: 2. Germline CDR1 MNHEY, CDR2 SVGAGI. The CDR3 DNA follows: TGTGCCAGCAGTTACTCAGCAGGGGGCTATGGCTACACCTTC. Protein product: CASSYSAGGYGYTF.